These 26 T cell receptor beta chains were all obtained from the same sample, sequenced in a study of blood T cell repertoires in COVID-19. The table came from immunoSEQ multiplex PCR; TCRdb's copy has only in-frame clones and leaves some out. The data show under 150,000 clones, almost 90% seen once. Sequencing input: peripheral blood. All receptors come from a man aged 45 to 65 with active or convalescent COVID-19.

This clone is a singleton in its sample. CDR3 nucleotide sequence: TGTGCCAGCAGCTCATACGGGACTAGCGGGAGGGCAACGAAAGAGACCCAGTACTTC. Its translation: CASSSYGTSGRATKETQYF. The rearrangement uses TRBV5-6 and TRBJ2-5, with 16 nucleotides matching TRBD2. Germline-derived CDR1 and CDR2 are SGHDT and YYEEEE. The CDR3 is 19 residues long. Germline trimming cut 3 bases from V and 3 bases from J; bases unmatched to any gene: 11.

This chain joins TRBV19 and TRBJ1-5; 8 bases align to TRBD1. Germline loops: CDR1 LNHDA, CDR2 SQIVND (reference sequence). J lost 4 bases, V lost 7 bases, and 12 bases had no gene match. The CDR3 totals 16 residues. DNA for the CDR3: TGTGCCAGTAATGACAGGGGAAAACAAAATAATCAGCCCCAGCATTTT. This sequence encodes CASNDRGKQNNQPQHF.

The J gene is TRBJ2-3, the V gene TRBV4-1; 8 bases match TRBD1. Unmatched junction bases numbered 3, after V lost 3 bases and J lost 4 bases. CDR3 length: 14 amino acids. Looked up from germline, CDR1 is MGHRA and CDR2 is YSYEKL. DNA of the CDR3: TGCGCCAGCAGCCACCGACAGGGGCCAGATACGCAGTATTTT. This translates into CASSHRQGPDTQYF.

The chain couples TRBV5-5 to TRBJ1-1, with 12 bases that match TRBD1. V trimming: 4 bases; J trimming: 3 bases; junction bases outside the gene matches: 4. There are 15 residues in the CDR3. The germline V gene encodes CDR1 SGHKS and CDR2 YYEKEE (reference sequence). The CDR3 DNA reads as TGTGCCAGCAGCATGGGACAGGGGGCCGACACTGAAGCTTTCTTT. Its protein product is CASSMGQGADTEAFF.

This chain connects TRBV7-3 to TRBJ2-1; D remains unclear. CDR3 length: 13 residues. Looked up from germline, CDR1 is SGHTA and CDR2 is FQGTGA. With 5 bases removed from V and 0 bases from J, the gap between germline ends came to 5 bases. CDR3 nucleotide sequence: TGTGCCAGCAGCCGGAGCTCCTACAATGAGCAGTTCTTC. Translating it yields CASSRSSYNEQFF. The entire variable domain, with the rest obtained from reference TRBV7-3 and TRBJ2-1, is as follows: GAGVSQTPSNKVTEKGKYVELRCDPISGHTALYWYRQSLGQGPEFLIYFQGTGAADDSGLPNDRFFAVRPEGSVSTLKIQRTERGDSAVYLCASSRSSYNEQFFGPGTRLTVL.

The chain combines TRBV6-6 with TRBJ1-1; D gene ambiguous. In germline, CDR1 is MNHNY, CDR2 SVGAGI (reference sequence). The CDR3 is 14 residues long. V was shortened by 2 bases and J by 1 base, with 8 bases between the two germline ends. The chain's CDR3 is CASSYVQTNTEAFF. Written as DNA, the CDR3 is TGTGCCAGCAGTTACGTACAGACGAACACTGAAGCTTTCTTT.

V usage is TRBV6-1 and J usage is TRBJ1-1; the match to TRBD1 covers 10 bases. This CDR3 is 17 amino acids long. V was clipped by 2 bases and J by 5 bases; unmatched bases: 11. Germline assignment: CDR1 MNHNS and CDR2 SASEGT. The CDR3 DNA follows: TGTGCCAGCAGTGAAACATTAAGGGACAGGGGAGGTACTGAAGCTTTCTTT. This translates into CASSETLRDRGGTEAFF.

The DNA of the CDR3 is TGTGCCATCAGTGATCCCGACAGGTTTTACGAGCAGTACTTC. Translation gives CAISDPDRFYEQYF. The chain has TRBV10-3 and TRBJ2-7; TRBD1 is a possible D gene (6 bases). Trimming stripped 3 bases from V and 4 bases from J, with 13 bases between. The CDR3 runs to 14 residues. CDR1 and CDR2 from the germline V gene are ENHRY and SYGVKD.

The chain joins TRBV5-8 to TRBJ1-5; weak D call: TRBD1 (6 bases). The V gene lost 1 base and the J gene lost 4 bases, with 15 bases spanning the gap. The germline V gene has CDR1 SGHTS and CDR2 YDEGEE. The CDR3 consists of 16 residues. This CDR3 is CASSLIPGQGNQPQHF. The CDR3 DNA is TGTGCCAGCAGCTTGATCCCGGGACAAGGTAATCAGCCCCAGCATTTT.

The V gene is TRBV19, the J gene TRBJ2-3; the match to TRBD1 covers 8 bases. This CDR3 spans 14 amino acids. Germline V CDR1 and CDR2: LNHDA, SQIVND (reference sequence). With V trimmed by 9 bases and J by 5 bases, 10 bases remained unmatched. CDR3 in amino acids: CASRDRGDIDTQYF. The CDR3, as DNA: TGTGCCAGCAGAGACAGGGGAGATATAGATACGCAGTATTTT.

The genes are TRBV7-2 and TRBJ2-5; 7 bases agree with TRBD1. V shed 4 bases, J shed 0 bases, and the junction held 2 bases outside the gene matches. CDR3 length: 14 residues. Looked up from germline, CDR1 is SGHTA and CDR2 is FQGNSA. In DNA form, the CDR3 reads TGTGCCAGCAGCTCGGACAGGTACCAAGAGACCCAGTACTTC. Translating gives CASSSDRYQETQYF.

This chain uses TRBV7-8 with TRBJ1-1; 7 nucleotides match TRBD1. The germline gives CDR1 SGHVS, CDR2 FQNEAQ. The junction had 14 bases not matched to a gene; V was cut back by 0 bases and J by 4 bases. The CDR3 has 18 residues. DNA of the CDR3: TGTGCCAGCAGCTTAGCGATTGGGCCAGGGGGGTTCGGCACTGAAGCTTTCTTT. Translated, it gives CASSLAIGPGGFGTEAFF. Drawing the rest from reference TRBV7-8 and TRBJ1-1, the complete variable domain is GAGVSQSPRYKVAKRGQDVALRCDPISGHVSLFWYQQALGQGPEFLTYFQNEAQLDKSGLPSDRFFAERPEGSVSTLKIQRTQQEDSAVYLCASSLAIGPGGFGTEAFFGQGTRLTVV.

This clone was recorded only once. The chain employs TRBV18 and TRBJ1-4; 7 bases fit TRBD1. Trimming cost V 2 bases and J 7 bases; bases outside gene matches: 7. This CDR3 has 15 amino acids. CDR1 and CDR2 from the germline V gene are KGHSH and LQKENI. CDR3 loop: CASSPARTGGEKLFF. The CDR3 region has the DNA TGTGCCAGCTCACCAGCAAGGACAGGTGGTGAAAAACTGTTTTTT. Full variable domain (remainder filled in from reference TRBV18 and TRBJ1-4): NAGVMQNPRHLVRRRGQEARLRCSPMKGHSHVYWYRQLPEEGLKFMVYLQKENIIDESGMPKERFSAEFPKEGPSILRIQQVVRGDSAAYFCASSPARTGGEKLFFGSGTQLSVL.

V and J are TRBV9 and TRBJ2-1; 7 nucleotides align to TRBD1. The CDR3 loop spans 15 amino acids. The germline V gene has CDR1 SGDLS and CDR2 YYNGEE. V was clipped by 2 bases and J by 4 bases; unmatched bases: 6. This CDR3 reads CASSVRGLEYNEQFF. CDR3 sequence (DNA): TGTGCCAGCAGCGTCAGGGGGTTAGAATACAATGAGCAGTTCTTC.

CDR3 region: CASRLRDTPMNTEAFF. Here the CDR3 DNA reads TGTGCCAGCCGACTACGGGACACACCTATGAACACTGAAGCTTTCTTT. The V gene is TRBV6-9, the J gene TRBJ1-1; a possible D gene is TRBD1 (6 bases). In germline, CDR1 is MNHGY, CDR2 SVAAGI. The length of the CDR3 is 16 residues. Trimming took 8 bases from V and 0 from J, leaving 19 bases between them.

The V and J genes are TRBV4-2 and TRBJ1-2, with 11 bases fitting TRBD1. The CDR3 is 19 residues long. J lost 8 bases, V lost 0 bases, and 17 bases had no gene match. Germline V gene data show CDR1 as LGHNA and CDR2 as YNFKEQ. CDR3 residues: CASSQDLGTGGFLHGGYTF. The CDR3 DNA reads as TGTGCCAGCAGCCAAGATTTGGGGACAGGGGGATTCCTCCATGGGGGCTACACCTTC.

This CDR3 reads CASSEQGYTGELFF. CDR3 bases: TGTGCCAGCAGTGAACAGGGGTACACCGGGGAGCTGTTTTTT. This chain connects TRBV6-4 to TRBJ2-2, with TRBD1 matching 7 bases. CDR3 length equals 14 residues. Losses at the gene ends were 3 bases for V and 3 bases for J; bases not matched to a gene: 1. Germline V gives CDR1 MRHNA, CDR2 SNTAGT.

The gene calls are TRBV12-3 or TRBV12-4 and TRBJ1-2; D is perhaps TRBD1 (5 bases). V lost 7 bases and J lost 7, with 13 bases in between. This CDR3 spans 12 amino acids. Here the CDR3 DNA reads TGTGCCAGCACCCAGGGCAGGTCTGGCTACACCTTC. Amino acid sequence: CASTQGRSGYTF.

The V gene is TRBV5-8, the J gene TRBJ2-5, with TRBD2 identical over 10 bases. The trim removed 0 bases at V and 2 bases at J, leaving 10 bases unmatched. CDR3 size: 18 residues. Germline V gene data show CDR1 as SGHTS and CDR2 as YDEGEE. CDR3 protein: CASSLAGIAGGYQETQYF. For the CDR3, the DNA is TGTGCCAGCAGCTTGGCCGGGATAGCGGGAGGATATCAAGAGACCCAGTACTTC.

The chain carries TRBV19 and TRBJ1-2; the D gene is possibly TRBD1 (6 bases). CDR1 LNHDA and CDR2 SQIVND come from the germline V gene (reference sequence). The CDR3 contains 13 residues. Trimming pared 6 bases from V and 8 bases from J, leaving 16 bases between. CDR3 residues: CASSLGGGSGYTF. The CDR3 coding sequence is TGTGCCAGTAGCCTGGGTGGGGGCTCGGGCTACACCTTC.

The chain links TRBV7-2 to TRBJ2-1; 9 nucleotides line up with TRBD2. The V segment lost 5 bases and the J segment 9 bases; nucleotides outside the gene matches: 14. The germline V gene encodes CDR1 SGHTA and CDR2 FQGNSA. This CDR3 region has 16 residues. The CDR3 spells CASSPLSVAGAVEQFF. The CDR3 bases are TGTGCCAGCAGCCCCCTTTCGGTAGCGGGAGCGGTTGAGCAGTTCTTC.

The J gene is TRBJ1-5, the V gene TRBV21-1; the table's D call of TRBD1 was not tested on the DNA. TRBV21-1 is a known pseudogene. There are 15 residues in the CDR3. CDR3 nucleotides: TGTGCCAGCAGCAAAAACAGGGGGTGCAATCAGCCCCAGCATTTT. This codes for CASSKNRGCNQPQHF.

This chain links TRBV2 with TRBJ2-3; D remains unclear. The CDR3 loop spans 16 amino acids. Germline CDR1 and CDR2: SNHLY and FYNNEI. V lost 3 bases and J 6 bases, leaving 19 bases between the germline ends. As DNA, the CDR3 is TGTGCCAGCAGTGACGCAAGTTCCATAATTCGGGATACGCAGTATTTT. Its translation is CASSDASSIIRDTQYF.

The genes are TRBV5-1 and TRBJ2-7; the match to TRBD2 covers 11 bases. The length of the CDR3 is 14 residues. V dropped 1 base and J dropped 10; count of bases not matched to a gene: 7. Germline-derived CDR1 and CDR2 are SGHRS and YFSETQ. The DNA of the CDR3 is TGCGCCAGCAGCTTGTATAGCGGGAGGGCGGGACAGTACTTC. Its translation: CASSLYSGRAGQYF.

The J gene is TRBJ1-6, the V gene TRBV10-3, with D uncertain. The CDR3 covers 15 residues. V was trimmed by 0 bases and J by 10 bases, leaving 13 bases between them. Germline V gene sequence: CDR1 ENHRY, CDR2 SYGVKD. CDR3: CAISESQVLGSPLHF. The CDR3 region has the DNA TGTGCCATCAGTGAGTCGCAGGTTTTAGGATCACCCCTCCACTTT.

J is TRBJ2-2 and V is TRBV11-2; TRBD1 matches 9 bases. The CDR3 loop spans 16 amino acids. The V segment lost 3 bases and the J segment 2 bases; nucleotides outside the gene matches: 4. Germline assignment: CDR1 SGHAT and CDR2 FQNNGV. The CDR3 sequence is CASSLGDRVNTGELFF. Written as DNA, the CDR3 is TGTGCCAGCAGCTTGGGGGACAGGGTAAACACCGGGGAGCTGTTTTTT.